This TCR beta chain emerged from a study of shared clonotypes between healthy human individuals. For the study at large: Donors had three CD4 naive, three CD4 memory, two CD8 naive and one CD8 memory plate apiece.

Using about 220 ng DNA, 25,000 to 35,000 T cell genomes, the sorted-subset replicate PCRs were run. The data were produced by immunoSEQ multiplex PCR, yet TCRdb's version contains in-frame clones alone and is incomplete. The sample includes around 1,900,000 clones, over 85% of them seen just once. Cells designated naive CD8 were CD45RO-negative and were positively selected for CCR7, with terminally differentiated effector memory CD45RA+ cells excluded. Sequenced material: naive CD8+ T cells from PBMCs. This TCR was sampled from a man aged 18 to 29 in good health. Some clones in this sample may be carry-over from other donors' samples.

DNA for the CDR3: TGTGCCAGTGGCCCAGGCCCACGCTTGAACACTGAAGCTTTCTTT. Translation: CASGPGPRLNTEAFF. V and J are TRBV27 and TRBJ1-1; no clear D gene. The CDR3 totals 15 residues. Trimming stripped 9 bases from V and 0 bases from J, with 17 bases between. Germline V gives CDR1 MNHEY, CDR2 SMNVEV (reference sequence).